This T cell receptor beta chain emerged from a study of blood T cell repertoires in COVID-19. Whole-study context: Material from acute and convalescent COVID-19 was sourced from the United States, Italy and Spain.

Sequenced by immunoSEQ multiplex PCR; TCRdb stores in-frame clones only, minus some. The profile shows approximately 220,000 clones, more than 80% of them singletons. The study assigned cohorts using participant-reported clinical history. The CDR3 has 16 amino acids. The V end lost 3 bases, the J end lost 0 bases, and 12 bases lay between the germline ends. Germline values: CDR1 SGDLS, CDR2 YYNGEE. The chain combines TRBV9 with TRBJ2-2; no clear D gene. The TCR was taken from a man in his thirties or forties who had recovered from COVID-19. Sequencing was performed on PBMCs or T cells enriched from blood (not recorded which). In nucleotides, the CDR3 is TGTGCCAGCAGCGCTGGGCAGAATGCGAACACCGGGGAGCTGTTTTTT. It specifies CASSAGQNANTGELFF.